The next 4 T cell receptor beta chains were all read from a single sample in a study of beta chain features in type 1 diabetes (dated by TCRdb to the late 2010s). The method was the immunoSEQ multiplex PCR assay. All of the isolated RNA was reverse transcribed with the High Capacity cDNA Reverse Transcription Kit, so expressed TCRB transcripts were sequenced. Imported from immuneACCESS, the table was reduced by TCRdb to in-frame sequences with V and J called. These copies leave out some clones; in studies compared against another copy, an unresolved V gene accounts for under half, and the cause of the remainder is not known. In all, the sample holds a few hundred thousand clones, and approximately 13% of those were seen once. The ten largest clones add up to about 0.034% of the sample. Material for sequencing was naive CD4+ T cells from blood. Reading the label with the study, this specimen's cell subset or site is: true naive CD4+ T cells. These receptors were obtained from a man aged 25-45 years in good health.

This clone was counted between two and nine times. CDR3 sequence: CATSRDYGYTF. The DNA for the CDR3 is TGTGCCACCAGCAGGGACTATGGCTACACCTTC. The chain recombines TRBV15 with TRBJ1-2; D gene uncertain. The CDR3 is 11 amino acids. V lost 3 bases, J lost 3 bases, and 2 bases lay in between. CDR1 is LNHNV, CDR2 YYDKDF, per germline (reference sequence).

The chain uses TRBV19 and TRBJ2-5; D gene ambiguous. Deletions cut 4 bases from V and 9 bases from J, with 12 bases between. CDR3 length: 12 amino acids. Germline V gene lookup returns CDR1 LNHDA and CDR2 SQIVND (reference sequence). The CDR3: CASSSRSVPQYF. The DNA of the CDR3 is TGTGCCAGTAGTAGCCGATCCGTTCCCCAGTACTTC.

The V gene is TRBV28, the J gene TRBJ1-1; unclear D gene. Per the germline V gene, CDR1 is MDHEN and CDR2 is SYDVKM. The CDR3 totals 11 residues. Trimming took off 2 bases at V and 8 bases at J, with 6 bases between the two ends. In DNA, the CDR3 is TGTGCCAGCAGTTTAGTGGCAGAAGCTTTCTTT. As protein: CASSLVAEAFF.

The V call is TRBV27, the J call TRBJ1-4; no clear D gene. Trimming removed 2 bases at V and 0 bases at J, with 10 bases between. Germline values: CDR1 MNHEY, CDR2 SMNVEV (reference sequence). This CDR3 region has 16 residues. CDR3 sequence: CASSLGTLATNEKLFF. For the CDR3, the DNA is TGTGCCAGCAGTTTAGGCACTCTGGCAACTAATGAAAAACTGTTTTTT.